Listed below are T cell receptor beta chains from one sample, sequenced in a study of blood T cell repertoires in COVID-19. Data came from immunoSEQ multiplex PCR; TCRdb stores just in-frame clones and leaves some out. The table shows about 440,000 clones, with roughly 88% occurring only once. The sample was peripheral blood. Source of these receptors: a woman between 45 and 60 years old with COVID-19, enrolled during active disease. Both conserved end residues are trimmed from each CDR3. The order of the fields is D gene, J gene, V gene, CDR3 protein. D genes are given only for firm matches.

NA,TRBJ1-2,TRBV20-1,SASLQGYGYT
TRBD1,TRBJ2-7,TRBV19,ASSAFRDRVHEQY
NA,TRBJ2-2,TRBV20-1,SASTAGELF
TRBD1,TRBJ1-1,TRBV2,ASRDRGVNTEAF
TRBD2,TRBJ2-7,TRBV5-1,ASSLSGGSYEQY
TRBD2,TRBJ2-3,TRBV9,ASSALPGGATDTQY
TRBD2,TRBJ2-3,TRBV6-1,ASSGAGGEGFTDTQY
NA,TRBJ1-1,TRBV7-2,ASILGLMNTEAF
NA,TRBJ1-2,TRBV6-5,ASSPSLHYGYT
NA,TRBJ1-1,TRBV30,AWSPLGGGAGAF
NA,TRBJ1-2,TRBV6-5,ASSLGMGYGYT